These T cell receptor beta chains were read from a single sample in a study of T cell clusters in autoimmune cytopenias. No DNA is given; TCRdb re-called the multiplex PCR reads and lists each CDR3 protein once. In total, the table holds 450 to 650 distinct CDR3 sequences. The sequencing input was peripheral blood. These receptors came from a human donor with an autoimmune cytopenia or autoimmune hepatitis (not recorded which). The CDR3 runs from the conserved cysteine through the conserved F or W. The size entry is marked missing in some rows and otherwise reads once, few, many or a size class.

J: TRBJ2-5
size: medium-sized
V: TRBV20-1
CDR3: CSALREETQYF

J: TRBJ2-7
size: medium-sized
V: TRBV19
CDR3: CASSLGVGYEQYF

J: TRBJ2-1
size: -
V: TRBV20-1
CDR3: CSASSGRTLLLLNEQFF

J: TRBJ2-4
size: medium-sized
V: TRBV27
CDR3: CASSLDRVRNIQYF

J: TRBJ2-5
size: -
V: TRBV28
CDR3: CASSMGGQGETQYF

J: TRBJ2-7
size: medium-sized
V: TRBV5-5
CDR3: CASSLGGSSYEQYF

J: TRBJ2-5
size: -
V: TRBV6-4
CDR3: CASSDLGLAGGGPPEETQYF

J: TRBJ1-2
size: hyperexpanded
V: TRBV6-6
CDR3: CASSSGANSGYTF

J: TRBJ1-1
size: medium-sized
V: TRBV29-1
CDR3: CSVWDRDMNTEAFF

J: TRBJ2-1
size: medium-sized
V: TRBV5-6
CDR3: CASRTRGGSYNEQFF

J: TRBJ2-1
size: medium-sized
V: TRBV5-6
CDR3: CASSLGGQGTYNEQFF

J: TRBJ1-1
size: medium-sized
V: TRBV6-5
CDR3: CASSYSILTGRAFF

J: TRBJ1-6
size: large
V: TRBV24-1
CDR3: CATSGPGRNSPLHF

J: TRBJ2-5
size: medium-sized
V: TRBV29-1
CDR3: CSVLGLSGGYQETQYF

J: TRBJ1-2
size: medium-sized
V: TRBV10-3
CDR3: CAITPDSQIYGYTF

J: TRBJ2-1
size: medium-sized
V: TRBV5-6
CDR3: CASSLAGLAGINEQFF

J: TRBJ2-3
size: hyperexpanded
V: TRBV29-1
CDR3: CSVEDSGRAPDTQYF

J: TRBJ1-6
size: medium-sized
V: TRBV20-1
CDR3: CSASPSIGAYSPLHF

J: TRBJ2-7
size: medium-sized
V: TRBV6-5
CDR3: CATRMGLGSYEQYF

J: TRBJ1-4
size: medium-sized
V: TRBV29-1
CDR3: CSVEAGPNEKLFF

J: TRBJ2-1
size: medium-sized
V: TRBV7-9
CDR3: CASSLPGLAEQFF

J: TRBJ2-1
size: -
V: TRBV11-2
CDR3: CASSFRPGSSYNEQFF

J: TRBJ1-5
size: medium-sized
V: TRBV20-1
CDR3: CSARAGGRNQPQHF

J: TRBJ2-3
size: medium-sized
V: TRBV27
CDR3: CASSPRVGTTVHTDTQYF

J: TRBJ1-5
size: medium-sized
V: TRBV30
CDR3: CAWRGQYNQPQHF

J: TRBJ2-1
size: -
V: TRBV29-1
CDR3: CSVDLEGNNEQFF

J: TRBJ1-6
size: medium-sized
V: TRBV6-6
CDR3: CASIIGQGASPLHF

J: TRBJ2-7
size: medium-sized
V: TRBV18
CDR3: CASSPRTGKYEQYF

J: TRBJ1-1
size: -
V: TRBV12-3/TRBV12-4
CDR3: CASSPMTGAATEAFF

J: TRBJ1-4
size: medium-sized
V: TRBV7-9
CDR3: CASSFPPGSSTNEKLFF

J: TRBJ2-5
size: medium-sized
V: TRBV18
CDR3: CASSRDTQETQYF